The present T cell receptor beta chain was sequenced within a study of shared clonotypes between healthy human individuals. Worth noting for this clone: Its matching antigen is unknown.

TCRdb keeps only in-frame clones here, not all; method: immunoSEQ multiplex PCR. The sample holds roughly 2,000,000 clones, less than 95% seen once. Whole-study results and caveats: The study drew on few donors, limiting represented genetic and exposure-history diversity.

Naive CD8 isolation took CD45RO-negative cells positively selected for CCR7 and excluded terminally differentiated effector memory CD45RA+ cells. The CDR3 length is 15 residues. CDR1 is MDHEN, CDR2 SYDVKM, per germline. The V and J ends lost 6 bases and 2 bases, in that order; junction bases with no gene match: 7. Sequenced: naive CD8+ T cells sorted from blood. V is TRBV28 and J is TRBJ2-3; 8 nucleotides agree with TRBD1. The receptor was derived from a young man in good health. In nucleotides, the CDR3 is TGTGCCAGCAGCGAGACAGGGGTAGACACAGATACGCAGTATTTT. This codes for CASSETGVDTDTQYF.